The 4 T cell receptor beta chains reported below all come from one sample, sequenced in a study of shared clonotypes between healthy human individuals. Profiling relied on immunoSEQ multiplex PCR, and the TCRdb table lists in-frame clones only, not all of them. The table has some 1,600,000 clones, 95% to 99% seen once; the top ten hold less than 0.55%. Sequencing was performed on naive CD4+ T cells sorted from blood. Subset specified: CD45RA+ positively selected. All receptors come from a man aged 25 to 40 in good health.

This clone came up once. This sequence joins TRBV6-5 and TRBJ1-5; unclear D gene. The germline V and J ends were trimmed by 4 bases and 1 base, with 5 bases remaining between them. The CDR3 is made up of 13 amino acids. The germline CDR1 and CDR2 sequences are MNHEY and SVGAGI. The CDR3 DNA is TGTGCCAGCAGTTCACTGAGCAATCAGCCCCAGCATTTT. Its protein product is CASSSLSNQPQHF.

The genes are TRBV19 and TRBJ2-3, with D possibly matching TRBD2 (5 bases). Trimming took off 4 bases at V and 1 base at J, with 15 bases between the two ends. Per the germline V gene, CDR1 is LNHDA and CDR2 is SQIVND (reference sequence). CDR3 length: 16 amino acids. The CDR3 sequence is CASSTWTVLGTDTQYF. The CDR3, as DNA: TGTGCCAGTAGTACCTGGACTGTACTGGGCACAGATACGCAGTATTTT.

The V and J genes are TRBV19 and TRBJ2-5; a weak D match, TRBD2 (6 bases). Germline V gene data show CDR1 as LNHDA and CDR2 as SQIVND (reference sequence). The CDR3 spans 13 residues. With 1 base removed from V and 7 bases from J, the gap between germline ends came to 10 bases. Here the CDR3 DNA reads TGTGCCAGTAGTATAGCGGAGGGGTGGACCCAGTACTTC. Translated: CASSIAEGWTQYF.

Remarks on this clone: In the same sample, other DNA sequences code for this CDR3. The chain employs TRBV10-3 and TRBJ2-5, with D unresolved. With 3 bases removed from V and 2 bases from J, the gap between germline ends came to 7 bases. Per the germline V gene, CDR1 is ENHRY and CDR2 is SYGVKD. The CDR3 length is 13 residues. In nucleotides, the CDR3 is TGTGCCATCAGTGAAGCAGTACAAGAGACCCAGTACTTC. Protein: CAISEAVQETQYF.